These T cell receptor beta chains were read from a single sample in a study of control samples from healthy donors and cancer patients. Produced via immunoSEQ multiplex PCR; TCRdb's table is partial and in-frame only. In the table there are about 110,000 clones, approximately 84% of which are singletons. The sample was blood. Every receptor here comes from a man younger than 35 in good health. Each CDR3 is given with its conserved first and last residue. A D gene is named only where the DNA matches it firmly. Size values are once, few and many counts, or a class for expanded clones, and some rows have none.

>-|-|13|TRBJ1-5|TRBV2
CASTRIGNQPQHF
TGTGCCAGCACAAGGATAGGCAATCAGCCCCAGCATTTT
>-|TRBD1|15|TRBJ2-2|TRBV4-1
CASSPWDRSTGELFF
TGCGCCAGCAGCCCATGGGACAGGAGCACCGGGGAGCTGTTTTTT
>-|TRBD1|16|TRBJ1-1|TRBV11-2
CASCRGTGYGNTEAFF
TGTGCCAGCTGTCGTGGGACAGGGTACGGGAACACTGAAGCTTTCTTT
>-|TRBD1|15|TRBJ1-2|TRBV7-2
CASSLDETGGRGYTF
TGTGCCAGCAGCTTAGACGAGACAGGGGGACGGGGCTACACCTTC
>-|TRBD1|14|TRBJ1-1|TRBV4-1
CASSIGTGNTEAFF
TGCGCCAGCAGCATTGGGACAGGCAACACTGAAGCTTTCTTT
>few|TRBD1|14|TRBJ1-4|TRBV6-5
CASSRGQHNEKLFF
TGTGCCAGCAGTAGGGGACAGCACAATGAAAAACTGTTTTTT
>-|-|15|TRBJ2-7|TRBV28
CASSLGRKGSYEQYF
TGTGCCAGCAGTTTAGGCAGGAAAGGGTCCTACGAGCAGTACTTC
>few|TRBD1|15|TRBJ1-6|TRBV7-9
CASSSGQGPRSPLHF
TGTGCCAGCAGCTCGGGACAGGGCCCTCGATCACCCCTCCACTTT
>once|-|14|TRBJ2-5|TRBV7-9
CASSLPGMQETQYF
TGTGCCAGCAGCTTACCGGGGATGCAAGAGACCCAGTACTTC
>few|-|12|TRBJ1-1|TRBV2
CATRGVGTEAFF
TGTGCCACCCGAGGGGTGGGCACTGAAGCTTTCTTT
>-|-|14|TRBJ2-3|TRBV6-5
CASRDDWRTDTQYF
TGTGCCAGCAGGGATGACTGGAGAACAGATACGCAGTATTTT
>-|TRBD1|16|TRBJ2-7|TRBV4-3
CASSQAPGQGAHEQYF
TGCGCCAGCAGCCAAGCCCCGGGACAGGGGGCCCACGAGCAGTACTTC
>-|-|16|TRBJ2-1|TRBV27
CASSIGIPGYYNEQFF
TGTGCCAGCAGTATCGGGATTCCGGGTTATTACAATGAGCAGTTCTTC
>-|-|11|TRBJ1-2|TRBV20-1
CSAPPNYGYTF
TGCAGTGCTCCCCCGAACTATGGCTACACCTTC
>-|TRBD1|14|TRBJ1-1|TRBV7-2
CASSWRTGNTEAFF
TGTGCCAGCAGCTGGCGGACAGGGAACACTGAAGCTTTCTTT
>-|TRBD2|17|TRBJ2-3|TRBV9
CASSRTSGYSNPDTQYF
TGTGCCAGCAGCAGGACTAGCGGCTACTCTAACCCAGATACGCAGTATTTT
>-|-|17|TRBJ2-2|TRBV9
CASSVDPGAGLTGELFF
TGTGCCAGCAGCGTAGATCCCGGGGCAGGTCTGACCGGGGAGCTGTTTTTT
>-|TRBD2|13|TRBJ2-1|TRBV6-5
CASRTSGGNEQFF
TGTGCCAGCAGAACTAGCGGGGGCAATGAGCAGTTCTTC
>-|TRBD2|17|TRBJ2-1|TRBV15
CATSREPGLAVQYEQFF
TGTGCCACTAGCAGAGAGCCGGGACTAGCGGTACAATATGAGCAGTTCTTC
>-|-|11|TRBJ1-1|TRBV12-5
CASGAGDEAFF
TGTGCTAGTGGTGCGGGGGATGAAGCTTTCTTT
>-|-|14|TRBJ1-2|TRBV7-8
CASSYEQGVYGYTF
TGTGCCAGCAGCTATGAACAGGGCGTCTATGGCTACACCTTC
>-|TRBD2|15|TRBJ2-3|TRBV27
CASSFPGLAGGTQYF
TGTGCCAGCAGTTTCCCGGGACTAGCGGGCGGTACGCAGTATTTT
>-|-|15|TRBJ1-5|TRBV6-1
CASSQAGTSNQPQHF
TGTGCCAGCAGCCAGGCCGGGACGTCGAATCAGCCCCAGCATTTT
>-|-|13|TRBJ2-1|TRBV10-3
CAISVRGDNEQFF
TGTGCCATCAGTGTAAGGGGGGACAATGAGCAGTTCTTC
>-|-|14|TRBJ2-1|TRBV27
CASSLGSPYNEQFF
TGTGCCAGCAGTTTGGGCAGCCCCTACAATGAGCAGTTCTTC
>-|-|13|TRBJ1-2|TRBV2
CASSVGGAQGYTF
TGTGCCAGCAGTGTAGGGGGGGCCCAGGGCTACACCTTC
>-|-|15|TRBJ1-3|TRBV11-1
CASSPERGTGNTIYF
TGTGCCAGCAGCCCGGAAAGGGGGACTGGAAACACCATATATTTT
>-|TRBD1|16|TRBJ2-2|TRBV19
CASSRGQGPNTGELFF
TGTGCCAGTAGTAGAGGACAGGGGCCCAACACCGGGGAGCTGTTTTTT
>-|-|16|TRBJ1-2|TRBV27
CASSNFGTEGVYGYTF
TGTGCCAGCAGTAACTTCGGAACAGAGGGCGTCTATGGCTACACCTTC
>-|-|14|TRBJ2-3|TRBV11-3
CASSRRTGTDTQYF
TGTGCCAGCAGCCGACGGACAGGCACAGATACGCAGTATTTT
>-|-|14|TRBJ1-1|TRBV11-2
CASSWTEGNTEAFF
TGTGCCAGCAGCTGGACAGAGGGGAACACTGAAGCTTTCTTT
>-|-|14|TRBJ1-3|TRBV4-1
CASSQHDTGNTIYF
TGCGCCAGCAGCCAACATGATACTGGAAACACCATATATTTT
>-|TRBD1|14|TRBJ1-5|TRBV9
CASSPGTVNQPQHF
TGTGCCAGCAGCCCCGGGACAGTCAATCAGCCCCAGCATTTT
>-|TRBD2|16|TRBJ2-1|TRBV6-6
CASSWLSGGGHDEQFF
TGTGCCAGCAGTTGGCTTAGCGGGGGGGGGCATGATGAGCAGTTCTTC
>-|TRBD2|17|TRBJ2-3|TRBV4-3
CASSQDLGGGASDTQYF
TGCGCCAGCAGCCAAGATTTAGGCGGGGGGGCATCAGATACGCAGTATTTT
>-|-|13|TRBJ1-2|TRBV7-2
CASSLRGLNGYTF
TGTGCCAGCAGCTTAAGGGGTCTTAATGGCTACACCTTC
>-|TRBD1|15|TRBJ2-1|TRBV11-3
CASSSKQTGDNEQFF
TGTGCCAGCAGCTCCAAACAGACAGGGGACAATGAGCAGTTCTTC
>few|TRBD1|17|TRBJ2-7|TRBV6-2/TRBV6-3
CASSRDRGIIMGYEQYF
TGTGCCAGCAGTCGGGACAGGGGGATCATTATGGGCTACGAGCAGTACTTC
>few|TRBD1|14|TRBJ2-5|TRBV5-6
CASSLIQGPGTQYF
TGTGCCAGCAGCTTGATACAGGGGCCGGGGACCCAGTACTTC
>-|TRBD2|20|TRBJ2-3|TRBV27
CATSTGDPRAGRDHADTQYF
TGTGCCACCTCGACCGGAGACCCTAGAGCGGGGAGGGATCACGCAGATACGCAGTATTTT
>-|-|15|TRBJ1-3|TRBV6-5
CASSPNQAGGNTIYF
TGTGCCAGCAGTCCCAACCAGGCAGGGGGAAACACCATATATTTT
>-|TRBD1|15|TRBJ1-4|TRBV15
CATSRAGQRDEKLFF
TGTGCCACCAGCAGAGCGGGACAGAGGGATGAAAAACTGTTTTTT
>-|TRBD1|14|TRBJ2-4|TRBV2
CASARDRGKNIQYF
TGTGCCAGCGCTAGGGACAGGGGCAAAAACATTCAGTACTTC
>few|TRBD1|15|TRBJ1-6|TRBV10-3
CAISEPGTGVSPLHF
TGTGCCATCAGTGAACCCGGGACAGGGGTTTCACCCCTCCACTTT
>once|-|15|TRBJ1-4|TRBV7-9
CASSSDQGEDEKLFF
TGTGCCAGCAGCTCCGACCAGGGAGAGGATGAAAAACTGTTTTTT